The clone carrying this T cell receptor (beta chain) was counted many times. TCRdb reprocessed the PCR reads via MiXCR and lists one record per CDR3 protein. The repertoire holds around 89,000 distinct CDR3 sequences, with around 20% as singletons. The sample belongs to a study of molecular identifiers for immune sequencing clone quantification. The authors sorted naive CD8 T cells as CD8+CD4-CCR7+CD45RA+. The sequence was collected from a human donor in good health. Some libraries in this study had Jurkat cell RNA spiked in. Sequencing used naive CD8+ T cells from blood, with Jurkat cell RNA spiked in. The subset was: FACS-sorted CD8+CD4-CCR7+CD45RA+ naive T cells.

CDR3 sequence: CASSYTGDGYTF. In nucleotides, the CDR3 is TGTGCCAGCAGTTACACAGGGGATGGCTACACCTTC. This chain uses TRBV6-5 with TRBJ1-2; 7 bases map to TRBD1. The V gene's germline CDR1 is MNHEY and CDR2 SVGAGI. After removal of 2 bases from V and 6 bases from J, the junction contained 0 bases not matched to a gene. CDR3 length equals 12 residues.